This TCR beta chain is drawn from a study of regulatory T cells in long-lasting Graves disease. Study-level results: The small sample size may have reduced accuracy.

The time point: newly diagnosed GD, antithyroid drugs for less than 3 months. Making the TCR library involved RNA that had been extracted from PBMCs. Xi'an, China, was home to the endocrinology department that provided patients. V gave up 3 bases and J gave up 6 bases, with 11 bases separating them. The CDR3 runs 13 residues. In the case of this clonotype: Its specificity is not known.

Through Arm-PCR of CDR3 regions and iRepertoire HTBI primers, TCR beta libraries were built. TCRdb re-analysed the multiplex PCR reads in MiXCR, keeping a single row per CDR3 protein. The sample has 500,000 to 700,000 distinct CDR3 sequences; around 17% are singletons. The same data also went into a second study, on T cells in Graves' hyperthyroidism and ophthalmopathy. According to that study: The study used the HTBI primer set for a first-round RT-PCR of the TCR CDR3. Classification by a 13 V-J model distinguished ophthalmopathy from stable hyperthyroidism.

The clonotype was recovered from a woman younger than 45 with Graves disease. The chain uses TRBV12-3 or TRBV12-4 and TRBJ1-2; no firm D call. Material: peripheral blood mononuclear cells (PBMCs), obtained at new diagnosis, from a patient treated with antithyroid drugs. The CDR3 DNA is TGTGCCAGCAGTTTGGACCGCGGGGATGGCTACACCTTC. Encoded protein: CASSLDRGDGYTF.